These 17 T cell receptor beta chains were all obtained from the same sample, sequenced in a study of cytomegalovirus exposure and HLA in healthy donors. It was with 60 Vbeta and 13 Jbeta primers that the PCR ran. The assay was immunoSEQ multiplex PCR, and TCRdb's table has in-frame clones only and misses some. This sample has 140,000 or so clones, with 75% to 90% found just once. The sequenced sample was PBMCs. The receptor set was obtained from a woman in her 30s in good health and CMV-seronegative.

The genes are TRBV13 and TRBJ1-2; maybe TRBD1 (6 bases). Per the germline V gene, CDR1 is PRHDT and CDR2 is FYEKMQ (reference sequence). Deletions cut 3 bases from V and 7 bases from J, with 9 bases between. This CDR3 region has 12 residues. The DNA for the CDR3 is TGTGCCAGCAGCTTGCGGGGGGCTGGCTACACCTTC. Its protein is CASSLRGAGYTF.

The chain is built from TRBV2 and TRBJ1-2, with unresolved D. The germline V gene has CDR1 SNHLY and CDR2 FYNNEI. V gave up 1 base and J gave up 2 bases, with 11 bases separating them. The CDR3 consists of 15 residues. Here the CDR3 reads CASSEGVGRNYGYTF. The CDR3 DNA follows: TGTGCCAGCAGTGAAGGGGTGGGGAGGAACTATGGCTACACCTTC.

The chain couples TRBV7-9 to TRBJ2-7; 8 bases agree with TRBD1. The germline V gene has CDR1 SEHNR and CDR2 FQNEAQ (reference sequence). The V segment lost 0 bases and the J segment 2 bases; nucleotides outside the gene matches: 6. This CDR3 contains 16 residues. The CDR3 bases are TGTGCCAGCAGCTTAGCCTCCGGGACAGGAGCCTACGAGCAGTACTTC. It encodes CASSLASGTGAYEQYF.

This clone was seen a single time. The chain uses TRBV10-1 and TRBJ2-2, with 8 bases identical to TRBD2. The ends lost 4 bases at V and 4 bases at J; junction bases unmatched: 2. The CDR3 covers 14 residues. Looked up from germline, CDR1 is WNHNN and CDR2 is SYGVQD (reference sequence). DNA of the CDR3: TGCGCCAGCAGTGCGGGAGGGGGCACCGGGGAGCTGTTTTTT. Protein sequence: CASSAGGGTGELFF.

The rearrangement uses TRBV14 and TRBJ2-1; 9 positions match TRBD1. The CDR3 is 14 residues long. The trim removed 4 bases at V and 4 bases at J, leaving 2 bases unmatched. From germline, CDR1 is SGHDN and CDR2 FVKESK. The CDR3 nucleotides are TGTGCCAGCAGCCGGGACAGGGTTTACAATGAGCAGTTCTTC. Translated, it gives CASSRDRVYNEQFF.

The gene calls are TRBV5-1 and TRBJ2-1, with TRBD2 identical over 10 bases. CDR3 length: 14 amino acids. Per germline, CDR1 SGHRS and CDR2 YFSETQ. The V and J ends lost 3 bases and 6 bases, in that order; junction bases with no gene match: 3. As DNA, the CDR3 is TGCGCCAGCAGCTCCGGGACTAGCGTCAATGAGCAGTTCTTC. Translation: CASSSGTSVNEQFF.

The V and J genes are TRBV7-9 and TRBJ2-1; the D gene is possibly TRBD1 (5 bases). The CDR3 is made up of 14 amino acids. Per the germline V gene, CDR1 is SEHNR and CDR2 is FQNEAQ (reference sequence). The V end was cut by 1 base, the J end by 4 bases, with 8 bases between. This CDR3 reads CASSLDRLYNEQFF. CDR3 coding DNA: TGTGCCAGCAGCTTAGACAGGTTGTACAATGAGCAGTTCTTC.

The J gene is TRBJ2-1, the V gene TRBV7-3; tentatively, D is TRBD1 (6 bases). The CDR3 runs to 14 residues. Trimming removed 5 bases from V and 6 bases from J, with 14 bases in between. Germline V gene sequence: CDR1 SGHTA, CDR2 FQGTGA. This chain's CDR3 is CASSKSGTLNEQFF. CDR3 DNA sequence: TGTGCCAGCAGCAAATCTGGGACACTCAATGAGCAGTTCTTC.

The chain uses TRBV21-1 and TRBJ1-5; the table calls TRBD1, which could not be checked here. TRBV21-1 is shown as a pseudogene. This CDR3 is 17 amino acids long. CDR3 loop: CASSFRREGQGSQPQHF. The CDR3, as DNA: TGTGCCAGCAGCTTTCGACGAGAGGGACAGGGGAGTCAGCCCCAGCATTTT.

The chain is built from TRBV6-1 and TRBJ2-7; TRBD1 agrees at 8 bases. The germline gives CDR1 MNHNS, CDR2 SASEGT. The CDR3 covers 15 residues. Trimming at V came to 6 bases and at J to 0 bases, leaving 7 bases not matched to a gene. The CDR3 DNA follows: TGTGCCAGCAGAGGAGGGACAGGCAGCTCCTACGAGCAGTACTTC. This codes for CASRGGTGSSYEQYF.

The CDR3 loop is CASSILQGLGAGELFF. Here the CDR3 DNA reads TGTGCCAGTAGTATCTTACAGGGCTTAGGGGCCGGGGAGCTGTTTTTT. V gene TRBV19 combines with J gene TRBJ2-2; D possibly corresponds to TRBD1 (6 bases). The germline V gene has CDR1 LNHDA and CDR2 SQIVND (reference sequence). The V end lost 3 bases, the J end lost 6 bases, and 17 bases lay between the germline ends. The CDR3 covers 16 residues.

This clone was picked up many times. V is TRBV5-4 and J is TRBJ1-2; 7 bases agree with TRBD1. Trimming at V came to 2 bases and at J to 6 bases, leaving 7 bases not matched to a gene. The CDR3 runs 14 residues. Germline lookup yields CDR1 SGHNT and CDR2 YYREEE (reference sequence). The CDR3 is CASSFPGGNDGYTF. Written as DNA, the CDR3 is TGTGCCAGCAGCTTCCCAGGGGGTAATGATGGCTACACCTTC. Based on the CDR3 plus reference TRBV5-4 and TRBJ1-2, the full variable domain is ETGVTQSPTHLIKTRGQQVTLRCSSQSGHNTVSWYQQALGQGPQFIFQYYREEENGRGNFPPRFSGLQFPNYSSELNVNALELDDSALYLCASSFPGGNDGYTFGSGTRLTVV.

The chain employs TRBV30 and TRBJ1-3; D is unresolved. The CDR3 totals 14 residues. Trimming took off 1 base at V and 0 bases at J, with 7 bases between the two ends. CDR1 GTSNPN and CDR2 SVGIG come from the germline V gene (reference sequence). CDR3 DNA: TGTGCCTGGAGTGCGAGTGTCTCTGGAAACACCATATATTTT. Its translation: CAWSASVSGNTIYF.

The J gene is TRBJ1-1, the V gene TRBV6-6; D not resolved. The germline V gene encodes CDR1 MNHNY and CDR2 SVGAGI (reference sequence). Trimming pared 2 bases from V and 4 bases from J, leaving 8 bases between. The CDR3 covers 13 residues. The CDR3 DNA follows: TGTGCCAGCAGTTACGAGAGGGCCACTGAAGCTTTCTTT. Protein: CASSYERATEAFF.

This chain uses TRBV28 with TRBJ2-5; possibly TRBD2 for D (7 bases). Between the trimmed V and J ends, which lost 5 bases and 2 bases, there was a span of 15 bases. CDR1 and CDR2 (germline): MDHEN, SYDVKM. This CDR3 region has 15 residues. The CDR3 coding sequence is TGTGCCAGCAGTGTGGGGGGGCCATTACAAGAGACCCAGTACTTC. As protein: CASSVGGPLQETQYF.

The V gene is TRBV27, the J gene TRBJ1-6, with TRBD1 matching 7 bases. From germline, CDR1 is MNHEY and CDR2 SMNVEV (reference sequence). This CDR3 has 12 amino acids. The V and J ends lost 6 bases and 10 bases, in that order; junction bases with no gene match: 3. In nucleotides, the CDR3 is TGTGCCAGCAGCGACAGGGTCTCACCCCTCCACTTT. It yields the protein CASSDRVSPLHF.

The V and J genes are TRBV5-1 and TRBJ2-2; TRBD1 matches at 12 bases. CDR3 size: 15 residues. Germline V gives CDR1 SGHRS, CDR2 YFSETQ. The J segment lost 6 bases and the V segment lost 7 bases, leaving 7 bases of the junction unmatched. Here the CDR3 reads CASRSGTGGSGELFF. The DNA for the CDR3 is TGCGCCAGCCGCTCCGGGACAGGGGGCTCCGGGGAGCTGTTTTTT.